Below, one T cell receptor (beta chain) is given with its context. What it binds is unknown. The trim removed 3 bases at V and 3 bases at J, leaving 7 bases unmatched. CDR3 length equals 16 residues. Germline CDR1 reads LGHNA; CDR2 reads YNFKEQ. The data stem from a study of cytomegalovirus exposure and HLA in healthy donors. As for the study in general: Of 300 to 500 genotyped donors, approximately 80% clustered with self-reported Caucasian donors. Regarding the study as a whole: An ancestry cluster, one associated with Asian ancestry, reportedly showed fewer N-insertions than the roughly 670-donor mean in a later analysis. According to a later analysis, most TCR beta chains associated with CMV appeared HLA-restricted. Altogether, some 170 TCR beta chains were recorded as cytomegalovirus-associated.

With 60 Vbeta and 13 Jbeta primers, the PCR was carried out. Produced via immunoSEQ multiplex PCR; TCRdb's table is partial and in-frame only. Here the sample spans some 130,000 clones, about 81% being singletons. The chain combines TRBV4-2 with TRBJ1-1; 10 bases are a match to TRBD1. The sample consisted of PBMCs. This TCR derives from a woman between 45 and 65 years old in good health and CMV-seropositive. The CDR3 here is CASSHGQGGTDTEAFF. The CDR3 bases are TGTGCCAGCAGCCACGGACAGGGGGGGACTGACACTGAAGCTTTCTTT.